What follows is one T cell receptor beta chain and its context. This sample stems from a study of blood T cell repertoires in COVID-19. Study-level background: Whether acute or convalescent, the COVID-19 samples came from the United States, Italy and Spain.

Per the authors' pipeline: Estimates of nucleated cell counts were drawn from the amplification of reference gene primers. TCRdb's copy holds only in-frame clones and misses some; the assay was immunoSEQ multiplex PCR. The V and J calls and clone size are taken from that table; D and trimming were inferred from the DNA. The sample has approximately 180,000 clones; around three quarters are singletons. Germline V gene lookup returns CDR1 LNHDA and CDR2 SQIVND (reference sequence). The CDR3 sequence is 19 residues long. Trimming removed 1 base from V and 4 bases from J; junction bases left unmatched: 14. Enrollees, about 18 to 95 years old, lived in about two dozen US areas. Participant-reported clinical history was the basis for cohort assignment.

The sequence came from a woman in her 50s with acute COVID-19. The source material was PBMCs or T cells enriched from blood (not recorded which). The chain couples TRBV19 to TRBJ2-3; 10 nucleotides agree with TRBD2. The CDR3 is CASSIGGSSGGALADTQYF. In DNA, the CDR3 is TGTGCCAGTAGTATAGGTGGGTCGAGCGGGGGGGCCTTGGCAGATACGCAGTATTTT.